Presented here are 15 T cell receptor beta chains from one specimen sequenced in a study of cytomegalovirus exposure and HLA in healthy donors. Primers for the PCR totalled 60 Vbeta and 13 Jbeta. The table came from immunoSEQ multiplex PCR; TCRdb's copy has only in-frame clones and leaves some out. Of roughly 180,000 clones listed, around 80% are singletons. The sample comprised PBMCs. Source of these receptors: a woman younger than 45 in good health and CMV-seronegative.

CDR3 in amino acids: CASSPTLQGTMEGYTF. In DNA, the CDR3 is TGTGCCAGCAGCCCGACCCTACAGGGGACGATGGAGGGCTACACCTTC. The chain links TRBV5-4 to TRBJ1-2, with 7 positions matching TRBD1. Germline CDR1 is SGHNT and CDR2 is YYREEE (reference sequence). With 4 bases clipped from V and 8 bases from J, the junction kept 17 bases outside the gene matches. This CDR3 is 16 amino acids long.

The J gene is TRBJ1-1, the V gene TRBV6-4; maybe TRBD1 (5 bases). This CDR3 spans 16 amino acids. From germline, CDR1 is MRHNA and CDR2 SNTAGT. The V end was cut by 6 bases, the J end by 0 bases, with 17 bases between. The CDR3 nucleotides are TGTGCCAGCAGACGGTCGACAGTCGCTCTGAACACTGAAGCTTTCTTT. It specifies CASRRSTVALNTEAFF.

This chain uses TRBV30 with TRBJ1-6; tentatively, D is TRBD1 (5 bases). Germline V lookup: CDR1 GTSNPN, CDR2 SVGIG (reference sequence). Trimming took 1 base from V and 5 from J, leaving 6 bases between them. The CDR3 runs 13 residues. DNA of the CDR3: TGTGCCTGGAGTGGACAGAATAATTCACCCCTCCACTTT. Amino acid sequence: CAWSGQNNSPLHF.

The V gene is TRBV19, the J gene TRBJ1-2; weak D call: TRBD1 (6 bases). The CDR3 consists of 13 residues. Germline V gene sequence: CDR1 LNHDA, CDR2 SQIVND (reference sequence). V lost 3 bases and J lost 6, with 11 bases in between. This CDR3 reads CASSIGTFDGYTF. Here the CDR3 DNA reads TGTGCCAGTAGTATTGGGACATTCGATGGCTACACCTTC.

Here the CDR3 DNA reads TGCGCCAGCAGCTTGGGCCTCCTTGGGGGGGGAGAGACCCAGTACTTC. This sequence encodes CASSLGLLGGGETQYF. This rearrangement joins TRBV5-1 to TRBJ2-5; TRBD2 aligns across 7 bases. The CDR3 spans 16 residues. Losses at the gene ends were 0 bases for V and 4 bases for J; bases not matched to a gene: 9. Looked up from germline, CDR1 is SGHRS and CDR2 is YFSETQ.

The V and J genes are TRBV7-9 and TRBJ1-1; D uncertain. The CDR3 is 13 residues long. The V and J ends lost 2 bases and 5 bases respectively, with 9 bases between them. Germline CDR1 reads SEHNR; CDR2 reads FQNEAQ (reference sequence). CDR3 region: CASSLSGGTEAFF. CDR3 sequence (DNA): TGTGCCAGCAGCTTAAGCGGAGGGACTGAAGCTTTCTTT.

This clone was counted a few times. The chain carries TRBV5-1 and TRBJ2-7, with 7 bases lining up with TRBD2. With 0 bases clipped from V and 1 base from J, the junction kept 7 bases outside the gene matches. The CDR3 runs to 16 residues. Germline values: CDR1 SGHRS, CDR2 YFSETQ. This CDR3 is CASSLVSGGGSYEQYF. The CDR3 DNA sequence: TGCGCCAGCAGCTTGGTGTCTGGCGGGGGATCCTACGAGCAGTACTTC.

V and J are TRBV15 and TRBJ1-2; D is undetermined. V lost 5 bases and J 0 bases, leaving 10 bases between the germline ends. This CDR3 comprises 14 residues. CDR1 is LNHNV, CDR2 YYDKDF, per germline (reference sequence). The CDR3 DNA reads TGTGCCACCAGCCCCCTAGAAGCTAACTATGGCTACACCTTC. Protein product: CATSPLEANYGYTF.

The chain couples TRBV9 to TRBJ2-1; TRBD2 might be the D (5 bases). The CDR3 loop spans 17 amino acids. Germline V gene lookup returns CDR1 SGDLS and CDR2 YYNGEE. V was trimmed by 0 bases and J by 0 bases, leaving 13 bases between them. The CDR3 DNA is TGTGCCAGCAGCGTAGATGGAGGAATGAGCTCCTACAATGAGCAGTTCTTC. This translates into CASSVDGGMSSYNEQFF.

The chain is built from TRBV6-5 and TRBJ2-3; no definite D call. In germline, CDR1 is MNHEY, CDR2 SVGAGI. The V end was cut by 0 bases, the J end by 1 base, with 2 bases between. CDR3 length: 13 residues. Here the CDR3 reads CASSYSGTDTQYF. The CDR3 nucleotides read TGTGCCAGCAGTTACTCCGGCACAGATACGCAGTATTTT.

This chain connects TRBV6-5 to TRBJ2-7; D call uncertain. Trimming left V 2 bases short and J 9 bases short, with 20 bases between. Germline assignment: CDR1 MNHEY and CDR2 SVGAGI. The CDR3 loop spans 15 amino acids. The CDR3 region has the DNA TGTGCCAGCAGTTACGGCGACACACAGTATAATAGGCAGTACTTC. It specifies CASSYGDTQYNRQYF.

This chain connects TRBV9 to TRBJ2-3, with D perhaps TRBD1 (6 bases). The CDR3 consists of 15 residues. Deletions cut 0 bases from V and 2 bases from J, with 10 bases between. CDR1 is SGDLS and CDR2 is YYNGEE in the germline V gene. This CDR3 is CASSVDRAPTDTQYF. The CDR3 DNA follows: TGTGCCAGCAGCGTAGACAGGGCCCCCACAGATACGCAGTATTTT. The complete variable domain, with remaining parts taken from reference TRBV9 and TRBJ2-3, reads DSGVTQTPKHLITATGQRVTLRCSPRSGDLSVYWYQQSLDQGLQFLIQYYNGEERAKGNILERFSAQQFPDLHSELNLSSLELGDSALYFCASSVDRAPTDTQYFGPGTRLTVL.

The chain carries TRBV27 and TRBJ1-5; possible D gene TRBD1, 5 bases. CDR1 MNHEY and CDR2 SMNVEV come from the germline V gene (reference sequence). Deletions cut 3 bases from V and 1 base from J, with 10 bases between. The CDR3 contains 15 residues. As DNA, the CDR3 is TGTGCCAGCAGTTTGCGGCAGGGAAGCAATCAGCCCCAGCATTTT. Its translation: CASSLRQGSNQPQHF.

This clone was observed a handful of times. V gene TRBV19 combines with J gene TRBJ1-3, with TRBD1 matching over 9 bases. Germline V CDR1 and CDR2: LNHDA, SQIVND (reference sequence). V was clipped by 7 bases and J by 8 bases; unmatched bases: 15. CDR3 length: 16 residues. CDR3 DNA: TGTGCCAGTAAAGGGAGTAACAGGGGGCTGGAGGACACCATATATTTT. Its protein product is CASKGSNRGLEDTIYF.

V is TRBV7-3 and J is TRBJ2-3, with TRBD2 identical over 7 bases. The CDR3 consists of 14 residues. The ends lost 3 bases at V and 5 bases at J; junction bases unmatched: 5. CDR1 is SGHTA and CDR2 is FQGTGA in the germline V gene. The CDR3 DNA reads as TGTGCCAGCAGCTTGAGCGGGGTGGAAGATACGCAGTATTTT. Its translation: CASSLSGVEDTQYF.